These T cell receptor beta chains were read from a single sample in a study of T-cell reconstitution after alpha-beta-depleted transplantation in children. MiXCR, run by TCRdb on the PCR reads, gives a single entry per CDR3 protein. The sample contains 400,000 to 500,000 distinct CDR3 sequences, roughly a tenth of which appear only once. The starting material was PBMCs from the stem cell graft donor, obtained from the stem cell graft. These TCRs come from a human donor who donated a stem cell graft to a child with acute myeloid leukemia. Each CDR3 is given with its conserved first and last residue. A D gene is named only where the DNA matches it firmly. Clone size is not always given. Where it is, it says once, few, many or a class for expanded clones.

abundance,d_gene,len,j_gene,v_gene,CDR3nt,CDR3aa
few,TRBD2,11,TRBJ2-2,TRBV29-1,TGCAGCGTTCGGGAGGGCGGGGAGCTGTTTTTT,CSVREGGELFF
.,TRBD1,13,TRBJ1-2,TRBV12-3/TRBV12-4,TGTGCCGTCCGTGGGGACAGAAACTATGGCTACACCTTC,CAVRGDRNYGYTF
.,TRBD1,14,TRBJ2-7,TRBV4-2,TGTGCCAGCAGCCAAGACAGGGGGCCAAACGAGCAGTACTTC,CASSQDRGPNEQYF
.,.,14,TRBJ2-7,TRBV20-1,TGCAGTGCTAGGAAGGGGGGGCTTGGCTACGAGCAGTACTTC,CSARKGGLGYEQYF
.,TRBD2,15,TRBJ2-5,TRBV6-6,TGTGCCAGCAGTTTAAGGCGGGAGTTAGAAGAGACCCAGTACTTC,CASSLRRELEETQYF
many,TRBD2,16,TRBJ2-3,TRBV5-1,TGCGCCAGCAGCCCTAGACTAGCGGGGGGGCCAGATACGCAGTATTTT,CASSPRLAGGPDTQYF
.,.,14,TRBJ1-4,TRBV7-6,TGTGCCAGCAGCTTAGGTTCAGTTAATGAAAAACTGTTTTTT,CASSLGSVNEKLFF
few,.,8,TRBJ2-1,TRBV5-1,TGCGCCAGCAACCGGGAGTTCTTC,CASNREFF
few,.,16,TRBJ1-6,TRBV5-1,TGCGCCAGCAAGGGGTCGGCCTCGGCGAATAATTCACCCCTCCACTTT,CASKGSASANNSPLHF
.,.,15,TRBJ2-3,TRBV15,TGTGCCACCAGCACCCTAGGGTCTAGCACAGATACGCAGTATTTT,CATSTLGSSTDTQYF
many,TRBD1,13,TRBJ1-2,TRBV7-3,TGTGCCAGCAGCTCGGGACAGGGTGGCGGCTACACCTTC,CASSSGQGGGYTF
many,TRBD2,16,TRBJ2-7,TRBV7-2,TGTGCCAGCAGAACCAAGGGACTAGCGGGGACCTACGAGCAGTACTTC,CASRTKGLAGTYEQYF
few,.,15,TRBJ2-7,TRBV20-1,TGCAGTGCTAGAGGGGCACAGGACTTTGCCTACGAGCAGTACTTC,CSARGAQDFAYEQYF
.,TRBD1,16,TRBJ1-6,TRBV3-1,TGTGCCAGCAGCCCAGAGTTGACAGGGAAAGGGTCACCCCTCCACTTT,CASSPELTGKGSPLHF
few,.,12,TRBJ2-1,TRBV30,TGTGCCTGGGAGGGCGGGGACAATGAGCAGTTCTTC,CAWEGGDNEQFF
few,.,15,TRBJ2-3,TRBV5-1,TGCGCCAGCAGCTTGGTCGGCAGCGCGGCAGATACGCAGTATTTT,CASSLVGSAADTQYF
.,TRBD1,16,TRBJ2-7,TRBV4-3,TGCGCCAGCAGCCAAGTATCCGGACAGGGAGTCTACGAGCAGTACTTC,CASSQVSGQGVYEQYF
many,TRBD1,16,TRBJ2-2,TRBV5-1,TGCGCCAGCAGCCCTCCGGGACAGGGGATAATCGGGGAGCTGTTTTTT,CASSPPGQGIIGELFF
.,TRBD1,15,TRBJ1-1,TRBV5-1,TGCGCCAGCAGCTTGTCCAGGACAGGGGTCACTGAAGCTTTCTTT,CASSLSRTGVTEAFF
many,.,14,TRBJ1-5,TRBV5-1,TGCGCCAGCAGCTTGGACGGTAGCAATCAGCCCCAGCATTTT,CASSLDGSNQPQHF
.,.,13,TRBJ1-2,TRBV5-1,TGCGCCAGCAGCTTGGCTGGCAGGAACGGCTACACCTTC,CASSLAGRNGYTF
.,TRBD1,16,TRBJ2-4,TRBV6-5,TGTGCCAGCAGTTCCCACTCCTCGACAGGGCGGAACATTCAGTACTTC,CASSSHSSTGRNIQYF
.,TRBD2,15,TRBJ2-7,TRBV19,TGTGCCAGTAGTACTCCACTAGCGGGAGCTTACGAGCAGTACTTC,CASSTPLAGAYEQYF
.,.,13,TRBJ1-1,TRBV7-9,TGTGCCAGCAGCTTCTCATCAATCCCTGAAGCTTTCTTT,CASSFSSIPEAFF